This T cell receptor beta chain was sequenced in a study of blood T cells in healthy people across ages. Notes on the study in general: Calculation of diversity from one million T cells yielded estimates considered to be underestimates.

There are a few counts of this clonotype. The antigen is not known. Together with a sample-barcoded 5' primer, a J-beta primer mix was included in a second PCR lasting 7 to 11 cycles. TCRdb re-analysed the 5' RACE reads in MiXCR, keeping a single row per CDR3 protein. The data contain about 580,000 distinct CDR3 sequences, under 55% of them seen just once; the ten biggest clones take up approximately 23%. This clonotype was sampled from a man older than 75 in good health. Sequenced: blood.

Here the CDR3 reads CASSPRTSGYEQYF. In nucleotides, the CDR3 is TGTGCCAGCAGTCCCCGGACTAGCGGCTACGAGCAGTACTTC. The chain has TRBV27 and TRBJ2-7; 10 bases agree with TRBD2. This CDR3 is 14 amino acids long. Trimming removed 5 bases from V and 3 bases from J; junction bases left unmatched: 4. Germline-derived CDR1 and CDR2 are MNHEY and SMNVEV (reference sequence).